This T cell receptor beta chain was recorded in a study of cytomegalovirus exposure and HLA in healthy donors. Trimming stripped 5 bases from V and 6 bases from J, with 17 bases between. The CDR3 loop spans 15 amino acids. The V gene's germline CDR1 is MDHEN and CDR2 SYDVKM. At collection, donors were nominally healthy, but unrecorded immune exposures were probable. This clone was seen just once. Additional DNA sequences in this sample encode the identical CDR3. Use of 60 Vbeta and 13 Jbeta primers characterized the PCR. Produced via immunoSEQ multiplex PCR; TCRdb's table is partial and in-frame only. Of 180,000 or so clones detected, around 82% appear once; the ten largest clones hold 2% to 3%.

This chain joins TRBV28 and TRBJ1-3; D is unclear. The sequencing sample was made of PBMCs. This receptor was identified in a woman between 25 and 40 years old in good health and CMV-seropositive. The CDR3 DNA follows: TGTGCCAGCAGTAAGACCCAGGATACGTCAAACACCATATATTTT. It translates to CASSKTQDTSNTIYF.